A single sample is the source of the 28 T cell receptor beta chains below, sequenced in a study of cytomegalovirus exposure and HLA in healthy donors. Primers for the PCR totalled 60 Vbeta and 13 Jbeta. Here immunoSEQ multiplex PCR was the method, and the copy in TCRdb shows in-frame clones only, minus some. This sample has 80,000 to 100,000 clones, with 60% to 80% found just once. Material: PBMCs. All receptors come from a female donor in good health and CMV-seronegative.

This clone was seen more than once but under ten times. The chain has TRBV6-1 and TRBJ1-5; unclear D gene. Trimming pared 2 bases from V and 0 bases from J, leaving 2 bases between. This CDR3 region has 13 residues. In germline, CDR1 is MNHNS, CDR2 SASEGT. The CDR3 DNA reads as TGTGCCAGCAGTGAATATAGCAATCAGCCCCAGCATTTT. This sequence encodes CASSEYSNQPQHF.

This clone was seen a few times. The rearrangement joins TRBV29-1 to TRBJ2-1; D remains unclear. The germline V and J ends were trimmed by 3 bases and 7 bases, with 4 bases remaining between them. Germline-derived CDR1 and CDR2 are SQVTM and ANQGSEA. The CDR3 covers 10 residues. The CDR3 region is CSVDRNEQFF. CDR3 bases: TGCAGCGTTGACCGGAATGAGCAGTTCTTC.

This clone has only a few counts. The V gene is TRBV7-8, the J gene TRBJ2-1, with 16 bases aligning to TRBD2. Germline lookup yields CDR1 SGHVS and CDR2 FQNEAQ. V lost 3 bases, J lost 7 bases, and 15 bases stayed unmatched. The CDR3 is 20 amino acids. CDR3 sequence reads: CASSLETPGLAGGPGNEQFF. CDR3 nucleotides: TGTGCCAGCAGCTTGGAGACGCCGGGACTAGCGGGGGGGCCCGGTAATGAGCAGTTCTTC.

This chain joins TRBV7-2 and TRBJ2-3, with TRBD2 matching over 14 bases. CDR1 and CDR2 from the germline V gene are SGHTA and FQGNSA. J was trimmed by 0 bases and V by 3 bases; bases with no gene match: 2. The CDR3 sequence is 17 residues long. CDR3 nucleotides: TGTGCCAGCAGCTTCGGGACTAGCGGGAGTAGCACAGATACGCAGTATTTT. Its translation is CASSFGTSGSSTDTQYF.

V is TRBV6-5 and J is TRBJ1-2; TRBD1 matches at 8 bases. Unmatched junction bases numbered 13, after V lost 5 bases and J lost 8 bases. This CDR3 has 15 amino acids. CDR1 and CDR2 from the germline V gene are MNHEY and SVGAGI. CDR3 nucleotide sequence: TGTGCCAGCAGTCAAGGACAGGGCTATAATTCCGGCTACACCTTC. Translated: CASSQGQGYNSGYTF.

This chain joins TRBV5-6 and TRBJ2-7, with D uncertain. Between the trimmed V and J ends, which lost 0 bases and 0 bases, there was a span of 10 bases. From germline, CDR1 is SGHDT and CDR2 YYEEEE. This CDR3 comprises 15 residues. This CDR3 reads CASSLGPPLSYEQYF. CDR3 sequence (DNA): TGTGCCAGCAGCTTGGGGCCTCCCCTCTCCTACGAGCAGTACTTC.

This rearrangement joins TRBV6-5 to TRBJ1-5, with 11 bases lining up with TRBD1. CDR3 length equals 14 residues. Germline lookup yields CDR1 MNHEY and CDR2 SVGAGI. J gave up 11 bases and V 5 bases, and 8 bases lay outside the gene matches. The DNA for the CDR3 is TGTGCCAGCAGTCCCTGGACAGGGGGCCTGGCCCAGCATTTT. Protein sequence: CASSPWTGGLAQHF.

V is TRBV6-6 and J is TRBJ2-1; TRBD1 aligns across 7 bases. Germline-derived CDR1 and CDR2 are MNHNY and SVGAGI (reference sequence). This CDR3 has 14 amino acids. J lost 1 base, V lost 5 bases, and 2 bases had no gene match. Here the CDR3 reads CASSTTGSYNEQFF. CDR3 DNA sequence: TGTGCCAGCAGTACGACAGGGTCCTACAATGAGCAGTTCTTC.

This chain connects TRBV9 to TRBJ1-1; a weak D match, TRBD1 (5 bases). This CDR3 has 15 amino acids. CDR1 is SGDLS and CDR2 is YYNGEE in the germline V gene. The germline V and J ends were trimmed by 0 bases and 4 bases, with 13 bases remaining between them. This CDR3 reads CASSVAGGRGTEAFF. In nucleotides, the CDR3 is TGTGCCAGCAGCGTAGCTGGGGGGAGGGGCACTGAAGCTTTCTTT. Looking up the rest from reference TRBV9 and TRBJ1-1 gives the full variable domain: DSGVTQTPKHLITATGQRVTLRCSPRSGDLSVYWYQQSLDQGLQFLIQYYNGEERAKGNILERFSAQQFPDLHSELNLSSLELGDSALYFCASSVAGGRGTEAFFGQGTRLTVV.

V usage is TRBV28 and J usage is TRBJ2-6, with D uncertain. In germline, CDR1 is MDHEN, CDR2 SYDVKM. V was shortened by 2 bases and J by 11 bases, with 13 bases between the two germline ends. The CDR3 runs 14 residues. The DNA of the CDR3 is TGTGCCAGCAGTTTAAGCCCCAGGCGAGACGTCCTGACTTTC. It is translated as CASSLSPRRDVLTF. Full variable domain (remainder filled in from reference TRBV28 and TRBJ2-6): DVKVTQSSRYLVKRTGEKVFLECVQDMDHENMFWYRQDPGLGLRLIYFSYDVKMKEKGDIPEGYSVSREKKERFSLILESASTNQTSMYLCASSLSPRRDVLTFGAGSRLTVL.

This chain connects TRBV14 to TRBJ2-7; 9 bases match TRBD2. Germline trimming cut 4 bases from V and 2 bases from J; bases unmatched to any gene: 3. Germline CDR1 SGHDN, CDR2 FVKESK. The CDR3 totals 14 residues. In DNA, the CDR3 is TGTGCCAGCAGCCGGCGGGAGGGGGCCTACGAGCAGTACTTC. It specifies CASSRREGAYEQYF. The variable domain in full, with the rest retrieved from reference TRBV14 and TRBJ2-7, is EAGVTQFPSHSVIEKGQTVTLRCDPISGHDNLYWYRRVMGKEIKFLLHFVKESKQDESGMPNNRFLAERTGGTYSTLKVQPAELEDSGVYFCASSRREGAYEQYFGPGTRLTVT.

This chain connects TRBV28 to TRBJ2-7, with 12 bases lining up with TRBD1. The V and J ends lost 6 bases and 4 bases, in that order; junction bases with no gene match: 7. In germline, CDR1 is MDHEN, CDR2 SYDVKM. The CDR3 contains 15 residues. The CDR3 sequence: CASRPPGQGAYEQYF. In DNA form, the CDR3 reads TGTGCCAGCAGACCTCCGGGACAGGGGGCGTACGAGCAGTACTTC.

In DNA form, the CDR3 reads TGTGCCAGCAGCCCCCTGCAGTTACAAGAGACCCAGTACTTC. Protein sequence: CASSPLQLQETQYF. This chain links TRBV5-5 with TRBJ2-5, with no clear D. The germline CDR1 and CDR2 sequences are SGHKS and YYEKEE (reference sequence). The CDR3 is made up of 14 amino acids. Trimming removed 4 bases from V and 2 bases from J, with 12 bases in between.

This clone was counted only a few times. The V gene is TRBV11-1, the J gene TRBJ2-1, with D perhaps TRBD2 (5 bases). This CDR3 is 13 amino acids long. V was pared by 5 bases and J by 4 bases, with 9 bases between. CDR1 is SGHAT and CDR2 is FQDESV in the germline V gene (reference sequence). CDR3 protein: CASSATSYNEQFF. The DNA of the CDR3 is TGTGCCAGCAGCGCCACTAGTTACAATGAGCAGTTCTTC.

This rearrangement joins TRBV5-1 to TRBJ2-3; 7 positions agree with TRBD2. Germline V gene data show CDR1 as SGHRS and CDR2 as YFSETQ. CDR3 length: 14 amino acids. Trimming cost V 4 bases and J 2 bases; bases outside gene matches: 4. CDR3 sequence (DNA): TGCGCCAGCAGCGCGGGACTACTCACAGATACGCAGTATTTT. It yields the protein CASSAGLLTDTQYF.

The J gene is TRBJ1-2, the V gene TRBV19, with 9 bases fitting TRBD1. Germline CDR1 reads LNHDA; CDR2 reads SQIVND (reference sequence). Trimming cost V 1 base and J 4 bases; bases outside gene matches: 4. This CDR3 is 15 amino acids long. In DNA form, the CDR3 reads TGTGCCAGTAGTATAGGAGGACAGGGGAGCTATGGCTACACCTTC. It translates to CASSIGGQGSYGYTF.

This clone was detected a few times. The CDR3 here is CASSHLGTADTGELFF. The CDR3 DNA follows: TGTGCCAGCAGCCACCTCGGGACTGCTGATACCGGGGAGCTGTTTTTT. The gene calls are TRBV14 and TRBJ2-2; perhaps TRBD2 as D (6 bases). Germline V gives CDR1 SGHDN, CDR2 FVKESK. The CDR3 spans 16 residues. V lost 3 bases and J lost 5, with 16 bases in between.

This clone was picked up one time. This rearrangement joins TRBV6-6 to TRBJ2-7, with D hard to call. The CDR3 runs to 11 residues. Germline CDR1 is MNHNY and CDR2 is SVGAGI (reference sequence). Between the trimmed V and J ends, which lost 5 bases and 4 bases, there was a span of 6 bases. The CDR3 spells CASSTEYEQYF. The CDR3 DNA reads TGTGCCAGCAGTACAGAATACGAGCAGTACTTC.

This sequence joins TRBV5-1 and TRBJ2-1; D is uncertain. Per the germline V gene, CDR1 is SGHRS and CDR2 is YFSETQ. V was clipped by 0 bases and J by 0 bases, with 10 bases between them. The CDR3 has 16 amino acids. The CDR3 bases are TGCGCCAGCAGCTTGGCCGTGAGTAGCTCCTACAATGAGCAGTTCTTC. Translation gives CASSLAVSSSYNEQFF.

V usage is TRBV27 and J usage is TRBJ2-2; 7 bases map to TRBD1. Germline trimming cut 4 bases from V and 7 bases from J; bases unmatched to any gene: 12. The germline gives CDR1 MNHEY, CDR2 SMNVEV (reference sequence). The CDR3 runs 16 residues. The CDR3 sequence is CASSSILTGAGGELFF. CDR3 DNA sequence: TGTGCCAGCAGTTCAATCCTTACAGGGGCGGGCGGGGAGCTGTTTTTT.

V is TRBV4-3 and J is TRBJ2-1, with 9 positions matching TRBD1. Germline V CDR1 and CDR2: LGHNA, YSLEER. The CDR3 loop spans 16 amino acids. V was pared by 3 bases and J by 7 bases, with 10 bases of the junction left unmatched. The CDR3 sequence is CASSQDVGTGSNEQFF. The CDR3 coding sequence is TGCGCCAGCAGCCAGGACGTCGGGACAGGGTCGAATGAGCAGTTCTTC.

This chain joins TRBV13 and TRBJ2-5; the match to TRBD2 covers 14 bases. The junction had 11 bases not matched to a gene; V was cut back by 6 bases and J by 8 bases. Per the germline V gene, CDR1 is PRHDT and CDR2 is FYEKMQ (reference sequence). The CDR3 has 16 residues. The CDR3 protein is CASSSTHGLAGGTQYF. The CDR3 nucleotides are TGTGCCAGCAGTTCGACCCACGGACTAGCGGGGGGTACCCAGTACTTC. The full variable domain, rest sourced from reference TRBV13 and TRBJ2-5, is AAGVIQSPRHLIKEKRETATLKCYPIPRHDTVYWYQQGPGQDPQFLISFYEKMQSDKGSIPDRFSAQQFSDYHSELNMSSLELGDSALYFCASSSTHGLAGGTQYFGPGTRLLVL.

This chain joins TRBV19 and TRBJ2-5; D gene uncertain. Looked up from germline, CDR1 is LNHDA and CDR2 is SQIVND (reference sequence). The CDR3 is 14 amino acids. With 5 bases removed from V and 0 bases from J, the gap between germline ends came to 10 bases. The CDR3 region has the DNA TGTGCCAGTAGTTTGTACAGTTACCAAGAGACCCAGTACTTC. Amino acid sequence: CASSLYSYQETQYF.

The chain joins TRBV5-8 to TRBJ1-1; D remains unclear. Germline V gives CDR1 SGHTS, CDR2 YDEGEE. V was clipped by 1 base and J by 0 bases, with 4 bases between them. The CDR3 is 13 amino acids. The DNA of the CDR3 is TGTGCCAGCAGCTTGATTATGAACACTGAAGCTTTCTTT. Translating it yields CASSLIMNTEAFF. Together with reference TRBV5-8 and TRBJ1-1, the CDR3 gives the full variable domain: EAGVTQSPTHLIKTRGQQATLRCSPISGHTSVYWYQQALGLGLQFLLWYDEGEERNRGNFPPRFSGRQFPNYSSELNVNALELEDSALYLCASSLIMNTEAFFGQGTRLTVV.

V usage is TRBV10-3 and J usage is TRBJ1-2, with D possibly matching TRBD1 (6 bases). The V and J ends lost 8 bases and 3 bases respectively, with 19 bases between them. This CDR3 is built from 15 residues. The germline V gene encodes CDR1 ENHRY and CDR2 SYGVKD. In nucleotides, the CDR3 is TGTGCCATCCTAACGGGACACTCACTGGACTATGGCTACACCTTC. This gives the protein CAILTGHSLDYGYTF.

CDR3 loop: CASKLRVTQETQYF. The CDR3 DNA reads TGTGCCTCAAAGCTCAGGGTTACCCAAGAGACCCAGTACTTC. This chain connects TRBV11-2 to TRBJ2-5; perhaps TRBD1 as D (5 bases). Germline CDR1 and CDR2: SGHAT and FQNNGV. Trimming left V 11 bases short and J 1 base short, with 17 bases between. This CDR3 has 14 amino acids.

The chain employs TRBV28 and TRBJ1-2; D may be TRBD1 (5 bases). This CDR3 has 13 amino acids. The germline V gene has CDR1 MDHEN and CDR2 SYDVKM. V lost 2 bases and J lost 8, with 12 bases in between. Here the CDR3 DNA reads TGTGCCAGCAGTTTAGGGGGGAGGCGCGGCTACACCTTC. Its protein product is CASSLGGRRGYTF.

The rearrangement joins TRBV10-3 to TRBJ2-3; D perhaps matches TRBD1 (6 bases). The length of the CDR3 is 15 residues. V was trimmed by 11 bases and J by 0 bases, leaving 18 bases between them. Germline lookup yields CDR1 ENHRY and CDR2 SYGVKD. CDR3 sequence: CAARGAGASTDTQYF. The CDR3 DNA reads TGTGCCGCCCGAGGGGCAGGGGCTAGCACAGATACGCAGTATTTT.